Listed here are 29 T cell receptor beta chains from one sample, sequenced in a study of PD-1 blockade in classical Hodgkin lymphoma (dated by TCRdb to the early 2020s). Sample time point, as interpreted from the label and publication: cycle 4 day 1 (C4D1), after five to seven weeks of nivolumab. Every trial patient had relapsed following autologous stem cell transplantation, and prior brentuximab vedotin exposure was what differed among cohorts A, B and C. The library was generated by the immunoSEQ multiplex PCR assay. Sourced from immuneACCESS, this table was stored by TCRdb with only in-frame sequences that have V and J called. A share of the clones is absent; for the studies checked, an unresolved V gene accounts for under half, and the remainder has no known explanation. The sample has around 45,000 clones on record, around four fifths of them singletons. The ten largest make up around 37% of the sample.

The starting material was peripheral blood mononuclear cells (PBMCs), obtained before the fourth cycle of nivolumab. All receptors derive from a human donor with classical Hodgkin lymphoma.

The rearrangement uses TRBV6-5 and TRBJ1-6; D unclear. Germline V gene lookup returns CDR1 MNHEY and CDR2 SVGAGI. The CDR3 length is 15 residues. With 6 bases removed from V and 0 bases from J, the gap between germline ends came to 9 bases. CDR3 region: CASSLGSSYNSPLHF. The CDR3 region has the DNA TGTGCCAGCAGCTTAGGGAGCTCCTATAATTCACCCCTCCACTTT.

The chain joins TRBV7-8 to TRBJ1-5, with 12 nucleotides matching TRBD1. The J segment lost 7 bases and the V segment lost 1 base, leaving 5 bases of the junction unmatched. The CDR3 covers 16 residues. Germline CDR1 reads SGHVS; CDR2 reads FQNEAQ. This CDR3 reads CASSLGDRGLGQPQHF. CDR3 sequence (DNA): TGTGCCAGCAGCTTAGGGGACAGGGGGCTGGGCCAGCCCCAGCATTTT.

The chain carries TRBV7-9 and TRBJ1-1; possibly TRBD1 for D (6 bases). CDR1 and CDR2 from the germline V gene are SEHNR and FQNEAQ (reference sequence). The germline V and J ends were trimmed by 5 bases and 3 bases, with 13 bases remaining between them. The CDR3 runs 14 residues. CDR3 amino acids: CASSQLTGYTEAFF. Written as DNA, the CDR3 is TGTGCCAGCAGCCAACTGACAGGATACACTGAAGCTTTCTTT.

This clone showed up just once. The sample has other DNA sequences that encode this CDR3 too. The chain is built from TRBV4-2 and TRBJ1-1; D possibly corresponds to TRBD1 (6 bases). CDR1 and CDR2 (germline): LGHNA, YNFKEQ. The V and J ends lost 1 base and 3 bases respectively, with 12 bases between them. The CDR3 is 15 amino acids. CDR3 sequence: CASSQGTGADTEAFF. DNA for the CDR3: TGTGCCAGCAGCCAAGGGACGGGGGCGGACACTGAAGCTTTCTTT.

The chain links TRBV6-5 to TRBJ1-1; the match to TRBD1 covers 7 bases. The V segment lost 6 bases and the J segment 1 base; nucleotides outside the gene matches: 5. CDR1 MNHEY and CDR2 SVGAGI come from the germline V gene. The CDR3 is 14 amino acids. For the CDR3, the DNA is TGTGCCAGCAGCCGCCGGGACAGGAACACTGAAGCTTTCTTT. It codes for CASSRRDRNTEAFF.

The chain recombines TRBV7-2 with TRBJ1-2, with 8 nucleotides matching TRBD1. J gave up 5 bases and V 1 base, and 3 bases lay outside the gene matches. This CDR3 is built from 14 residues. Germline assignment: CDR1 SGHTA and CDR2 FQGNSA. The CDR3 DNA sequence: TGTGCCAGCAGCTTAGGTCGGACAGGGTATGGCTACACCTTC. It encodes CASSLGRTGYGYTF.

V gene TRBV28 combines with J gene TRBJ1-6; maybe TRBD1 (6 bases). The V gene lost 9 bases and the J gene lost 5 bases, with 14 bases spanning the gap. The length of the CDR3 is 14 residues. Germline V gene data show CDR1 as MDHEN and CDR2 as SYDVKM. CDR3 coding DNA: TGTGCCAGTCTGGACGGGGGGCATAATTCACCCCTCCACTTT. Amino acids: CASLDGGHNSPLHF.

The genes are TRBV18 and TRBJ2-1; 11 nucleotides agree with TRBD2. Germline lookup yields CDR1 KGHSH and CDR2 LQKENI. V lost 0 bases and J lost 5; bases outside the gene matches: 3. This CDR3 region has 16 residues. This CDR3 is CASSPPSSGGNNEQFF. CDR3 bases: TGTGCCAGCTCACCACCGTCTAGCGGGGGGAACAATGAGCAGTTCTTC.

The rearrangement links TRBV6-5 to TRBJ2-3; 8 bases align to TRBD2. The CDR3 totals 15 residues. V lost 0 bases and J lost 5; bases outside the gene matches: 4. Germline V gene data show CDR1 as MNHEY and CDR2 as SVGAGI. Written as DNA, the CDR3 is TGTGCCAGCAGTTACTCTGGGCTAGCGGGAGATACGCAGTATTTT. Protein: CASSYSGLAGDTQYF.

This clone turned up a few times. This rearrangement joins TRBV27 to TRBJ1-5; tentatively, D is TRBD1 (5 bases). V was pared by 1 base and J by 2 bases, with 9 bases between. The CDR3 is 15 amino acids. Germline CDR1 and CDR2: MNHEY and SMNVEV (reference sequence). CDR3 DNA sequence: TGTGCCAGCAGTTTATGGGGGTGGGGCAATCAGCCCCAGCATTTT. Residues: CASSLWGWGNQPQHF.

The chain carries TRBV5-4 and TRBJ2-5; 7 bases are shared with TRBD1. The trim removed 3 bases at V and 0 bases at J, leaving 2 bases unmatched. The CDR3 contains 14 residues. Per germline, CDR1 SGHNT and CDR2 YYREEE (reference sequence). Here the CDR3 reads CASSSQGYQETQYF. DNA for the CDR3: TGTGCCAGCAGCTCACAGGGGTACCAAGAGACCCAGTACTTC.

V usage is TRBV4-2 and J usage is TRBJ2-5; D not certain. The CDR3 is 13 residues long. Germline V lookup: CDR1 LGHNA, CDR2 YNFKEQ. V lost 1 base, J lost 7 bases, and 10 bases lay in between. CDR3 bases: TGTGCCAGCAGCCAAGGAGACGAAGGGACCCAGTACTTC. Its translation is CASSQGDEGTQYF.

This clone was found once. The rearrangement links TRBV7-2 to TRBJ2-1; tentatively, D is TRBD1 (5 bases). Trimming pared 5 bases from V and 6 bases from J, leaving 20 bases between. Germline V CDR1 and CDR2: SGHTA, FQGNSA. This CDR3 contains 16 residues. The CDR3 is CASSPWGRRDFNEQFF. The CDR3 DNA reads TGTGCCAGCAGCCCCTGGGGCAGAAGAGATTTCAATGAGCAGTTCTTC.

The gene calls are TRBV27 and TRBJ2-7, with 7 bases identical to TRBD1. Losses at the gene ends were 3 bases for V and 2 bases for J; bases not matched to a gene: 7. This CDR3 is 15 amino acids long. Germline assignment: CDR1 MNHEY and CDR2 SMNVEV (reference sequence). CDR3 nucleotide sequence: TGTGCCAGCAGTTTTATCCCGGACAGGACCTACGAGCAGTACTTC. Its protein product is CASSFIPDRTYEQYF.

V gene TRBV28 combines with J gene TRBJ1-2; no reliable D call. V was cut by 6 bases and J by 2 bases, with 13 bases left in between. The CDR3 totals 14 residues. In germline, CDR1 is MDHEN, CDR2 SYDVKM. The CDR3 loop is CASRTHEGNYGYTF. The CDR3, as DNA: TGTGCCAGCAGGACTCACGAGGGAAACTATGGCTACACCTTC.

The chain's CDR3 is CARLSGTYEQYF. Written as DNA, the CDR3 is TGTGCCAGATTGTCAGGGACCTACGAGCAGTACTTC. J is TRBJ2-7 and V is TRBV28, with D maybe TRBD1 (5 bases). The V end was cut by 9 bases, the J end by 2 bases, with 11 bases between. Germline lookup yields CDR1 MDHEN and CDR2 SYDVKM. This CDR3 has 12 amino acids.

This clone was recorded a few times. V usage is TRBV9 and J usage is TRBJ2-1; 7 nucleotides line up with TRBD1. V shed 2 bases, J shed 6 bases, and the junction held 2 bases outside the gene matches. CDR1 and CDR2 from the germline V gene are SGDLS and YYNGEE. This CDR3 region has 13 residues. CDR3 nucleotide sequence: TGTGCCAGCAGCGTTGGACAGGTCAATGAGCAGTTCTTC. Encoded protein: CASSVGQVNEQFF. The whole variable domain, filled in from reference TRBV9 and TRBJ2-1, reads DSGVTQTPKHLITATGQRVTLRCSPRSGDLSVYWYQQSLDQGLQFLIQYYNGEERAKGNILERFSAQQFPDLHSELNLSSLELGDSALYFCASSVGQVNEQFFGPGTRLTVL.

The chain recombines TRBV6-1 with TRBJ2-5, with 8 bases fitting TRBD2. The V gene's germline CDR1 is MNHNS and CDR2 SASEGT. With 7 bases clipped from V and 4 bases from J, the junction kept 8 bases outside the gene matches. CDR3 length: 14 amino acids. CDR3: CASMGGGPAETQYF. The CDR3 bases are TGTGCCAGCATGGGCGGGGGGCCAGCAGAGACCCAGTACTTC.

The sample holds a few counts of this clone. The chain joins TRBV30 to TRBJ1-4; D is uncertain. V lost 2 bases and J 8 bases, leaving 6 bases between the germline ends. The CDR3 is made up of 11 amino acids. Per the germline V gene, CDR1 is GTSNPN and CDR2 is SVGIG (reference sequence). The CDR3 DNA reads as TGTGCCTGGAGTAGTGGGGAAAAACTGTTTTTT. It translates to CAWSSGEKLFF.

The rearrangement uses TRBV5-6 and TRBJ1-1, with a tentative D call TRBD1 (5 bases). Germline assignment: CDR1 SGHDT and CDR2 YYEEEE. The CDR3 runs to 13 residues. V was cut by 6 bases and J by 4 bases, with 13 bases left in between. CDR3 region: CASTLGEGTEAFF. In DNA, the CDR3 is TGTGCCAGCACCCTGGGGGAGGGCACTGAAGCTTTCTTT.

CDR3 in DNA: TGTGCCAGCAGCTCCAGCAGGGGTACCGGCTACACCTTC. Translating gives CASSSSRGTGYTF. The chain couples TRBV13 to TRBJ1-2; possibly TRBD1 for D (6 bases). V was clipped by 4 bases and J by 8 bases, with 14 bases between them. The CDR3 has 13 residues. Germline V gives CDR1 PRHDT, CDR2 FYEKMQ (reference sequence).

The rearrangement links TRBV9 to TRBJ2-7; TRBD1 agrees at 7 bases. CDR3 length: 15 residues. V trimming: 0 bases; J trimming: 7 bases; junction bases outside the gene matches: 10. CDR1 is SGDLS, CDR2 YYNGEE, per germline. Written as DNA, the CDR3 is TGTGCCAGCAGCGTAGGGTCAGGGGGTGTGGGGGAGCAGTACTTC. Protein product: CASSVGSGGVGEQYF.

This chain connects TRBV5-1 to TRBJ2-3; 12 bases map to TRBD2. Germline CDR1 is SGHRS and CDR2 is YFSETQ. The CDR3 totals 15 residues. Unmatched junction bases numbered 2, after V lost 4 bases and J lost 2 bases. Here the CDR3 DNA reads TGCGCCAGCAGCCTAGCGGGGGGGCTCACAGATACGCAGTATTTT. Its protein is CASSLAGGLTDTQYF.

Remarks on this clone: In the same sample, other DNA sequences code for this CDR3. CDR3 in amino acids: CASSLQGSYGYTF. The CDR3 DNA reads TGTGCCAGCAGCTTGCAGGGGAGCTATGGCTACACCTTC. V and J are TRBV7-9 and TRBJ1-2; TRBD1 is a possible D gene (6 bases). The ends were cut back, 3 bases at V and 4 bases at J, with 9 bases in the middle. Germline loops: CDR1 SEHNR, CDR2 FQNEAQ (reference sequence). The CDR3 has 13 residues.

The DNA for the CDR3 is TGTGCCAGCAGTCCCATCCTGGGGGTACAGGGTTACTATGGCTACACCTTC. Translating it yields CASSPILGVQGYYGYTF. The rearrangement links TRBV28 to TRBJ1-2; D possibly corresponds to TRBD1 (6 bases). There are 17 residues in the CDR3. V lost 5 bases to trimming and J lost 3 bases, with 22 bases between them. Germline lookup yields CDR1 MDHEN and CDR2 SYDVKM.

This chain uses TRBV11-2 with TRBJ1-1, with a weak D call TRBD1 (5 bases). The germline V and J ends were trimmed by 5 bases and 3 bases, with 22 bases remaining between them. CDR3 size: 17 residues. The germline CDR1 and CDR2 sequences are SGHAT and FQNNGV. This chain's CDR3 is CASSPTGQGAPYTEAFF. CDR3 bases: TGTGCCAGCAGCCCAACCGGGCAGGGAGCACCCTACACTGAAGCTTTCTTT.

This clone was seen a single time. CDR3 sequence: CASMPRSGGGGYTF. The DNA for the CDR3 is TGTGCCAGCATGCCCCGAAGCGGGGGAGGCGGCTACACCTTC. The chain employs TRBV6-5 and TRBJ1-2; D might be TRBD1 (5 bases). The ends were cut back, 7 bases at V and 8 bases at J, with 20 bases in the middle. This CDR3 has 14 residues. Germline assignment: CDR1 MNHEY and CDR2 SVGAGI.

The J gene is TRBJ1-4, the V gene TRBV2; TRBD1 matches 10 bases. The V segment lost 9 bases and the J segment 7 bases; nucleotides outside the gene matches: 2. This CDR3 has 12 residues. CDR1 and CDR2 (germline): SNHLY, FYNNEI. The DNA of the CDR3 is TGTGCCAGACGGACAGGGGGTGAAAAACTGTTTTTT. Its translation: CARRTGGEKLFF.

Remarks on this clone: The junction shows a germline mismatch at one end, possibly a read error. This sequence joins TRBV6-5 and TRBJ1-3; 9 bases are shared with TRBD1. The CDR3 extends over 16 amino acids. Looked up from germline, CDR1 is MNHEY and CDR2 is SVGAGI. The CDR3 loop reads CASSLQTGGSGNTIYF. The DNA of the CDR3 is TGTGCCAGCAGTTTACAGACAGGGGGATCTGGGAACACCATATATTTT.